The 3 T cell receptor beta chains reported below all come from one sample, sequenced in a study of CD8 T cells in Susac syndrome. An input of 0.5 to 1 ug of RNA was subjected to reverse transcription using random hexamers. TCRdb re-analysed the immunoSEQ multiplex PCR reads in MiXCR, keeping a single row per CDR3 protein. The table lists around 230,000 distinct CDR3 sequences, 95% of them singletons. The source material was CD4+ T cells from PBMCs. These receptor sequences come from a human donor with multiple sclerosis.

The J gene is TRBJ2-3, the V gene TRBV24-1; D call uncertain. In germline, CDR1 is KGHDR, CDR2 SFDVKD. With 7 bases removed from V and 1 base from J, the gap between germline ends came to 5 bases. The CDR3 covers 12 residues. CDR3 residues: CATSPGTDTQYF. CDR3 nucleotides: TGTGCCACCAGCCCTGGCACAGATACGCAGTATTTT.

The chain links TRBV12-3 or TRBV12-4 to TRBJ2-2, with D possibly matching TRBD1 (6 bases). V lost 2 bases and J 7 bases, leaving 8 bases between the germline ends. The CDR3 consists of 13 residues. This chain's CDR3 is CASSLWGHGELFF. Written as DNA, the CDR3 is TGTGCCAGCAGTTTATGGGGACACGGGGAGCTGTTTTTT.

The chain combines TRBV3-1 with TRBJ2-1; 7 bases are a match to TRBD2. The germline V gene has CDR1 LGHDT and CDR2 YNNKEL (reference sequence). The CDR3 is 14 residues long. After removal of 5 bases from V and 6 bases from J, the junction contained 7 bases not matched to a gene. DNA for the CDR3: TGTGCCAGCAGCTCCGGACTAGACCTCAATGAGCAGTTCTTC. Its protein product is CASSSGLDLNEQFF.